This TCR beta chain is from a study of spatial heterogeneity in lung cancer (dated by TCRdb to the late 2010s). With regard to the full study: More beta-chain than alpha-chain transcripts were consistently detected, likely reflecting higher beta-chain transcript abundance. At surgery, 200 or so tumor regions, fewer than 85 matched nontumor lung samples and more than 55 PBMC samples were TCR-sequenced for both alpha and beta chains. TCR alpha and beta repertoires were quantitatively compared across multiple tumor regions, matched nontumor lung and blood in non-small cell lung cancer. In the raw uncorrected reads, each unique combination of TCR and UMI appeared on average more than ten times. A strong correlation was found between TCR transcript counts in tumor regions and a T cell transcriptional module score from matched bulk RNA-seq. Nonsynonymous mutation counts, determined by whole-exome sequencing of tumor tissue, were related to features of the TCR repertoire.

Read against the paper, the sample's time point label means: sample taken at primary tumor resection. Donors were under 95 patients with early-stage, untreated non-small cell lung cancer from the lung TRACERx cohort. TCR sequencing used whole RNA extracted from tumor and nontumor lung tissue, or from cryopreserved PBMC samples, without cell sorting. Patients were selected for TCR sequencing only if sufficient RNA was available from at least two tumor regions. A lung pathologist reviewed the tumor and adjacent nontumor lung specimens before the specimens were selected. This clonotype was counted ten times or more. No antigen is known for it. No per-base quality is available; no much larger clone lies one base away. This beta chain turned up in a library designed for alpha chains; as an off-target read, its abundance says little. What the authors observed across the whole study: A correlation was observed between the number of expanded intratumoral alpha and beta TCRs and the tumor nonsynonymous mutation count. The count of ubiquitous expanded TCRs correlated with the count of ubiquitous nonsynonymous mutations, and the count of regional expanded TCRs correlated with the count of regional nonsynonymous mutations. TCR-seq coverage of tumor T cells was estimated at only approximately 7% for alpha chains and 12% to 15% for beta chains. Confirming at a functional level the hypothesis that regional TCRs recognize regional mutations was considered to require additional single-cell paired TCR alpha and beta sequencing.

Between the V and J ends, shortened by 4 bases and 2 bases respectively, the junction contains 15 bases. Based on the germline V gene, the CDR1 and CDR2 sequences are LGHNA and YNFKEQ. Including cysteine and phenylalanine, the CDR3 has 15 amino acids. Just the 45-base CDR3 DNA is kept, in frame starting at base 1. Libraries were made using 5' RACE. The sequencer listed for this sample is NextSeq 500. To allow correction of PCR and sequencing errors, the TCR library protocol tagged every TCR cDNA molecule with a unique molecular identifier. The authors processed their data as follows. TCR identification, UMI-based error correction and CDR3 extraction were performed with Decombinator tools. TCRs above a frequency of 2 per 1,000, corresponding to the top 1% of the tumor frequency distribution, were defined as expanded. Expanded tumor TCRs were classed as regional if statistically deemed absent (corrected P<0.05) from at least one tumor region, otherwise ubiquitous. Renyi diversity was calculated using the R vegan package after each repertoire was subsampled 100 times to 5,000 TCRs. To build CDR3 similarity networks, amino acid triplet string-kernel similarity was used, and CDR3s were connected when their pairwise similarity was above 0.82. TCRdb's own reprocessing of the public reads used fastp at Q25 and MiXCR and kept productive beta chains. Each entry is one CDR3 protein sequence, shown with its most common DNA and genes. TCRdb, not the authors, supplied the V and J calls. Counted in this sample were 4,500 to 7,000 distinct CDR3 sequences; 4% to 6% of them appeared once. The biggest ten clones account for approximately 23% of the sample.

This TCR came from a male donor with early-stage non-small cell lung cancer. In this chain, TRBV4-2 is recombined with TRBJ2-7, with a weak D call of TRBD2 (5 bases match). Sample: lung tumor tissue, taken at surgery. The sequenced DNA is TGTGCCAGCAGCCGAGAGGGCAGGAATCCCTACGAGCAGTACTTC. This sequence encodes CASSREGRNPYEQYF.